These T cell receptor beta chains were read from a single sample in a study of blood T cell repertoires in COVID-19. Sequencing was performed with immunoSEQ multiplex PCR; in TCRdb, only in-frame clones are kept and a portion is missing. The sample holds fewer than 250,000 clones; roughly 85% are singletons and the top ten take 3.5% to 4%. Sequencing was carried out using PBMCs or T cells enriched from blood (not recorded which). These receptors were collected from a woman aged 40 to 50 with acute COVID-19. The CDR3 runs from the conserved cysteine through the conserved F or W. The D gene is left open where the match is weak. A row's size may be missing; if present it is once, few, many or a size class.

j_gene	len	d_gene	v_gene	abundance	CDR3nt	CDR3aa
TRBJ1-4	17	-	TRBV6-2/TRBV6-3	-	TGTGCCAGCAGTTATTGGGACTTATGGGGACCAAATGAAAAACTGTTTTTT	CASSYWDLWGPNEKLFF
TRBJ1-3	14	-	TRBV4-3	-	TGCGCCAGCAGCCAGGGACACCCTTTGGACACCATATATTTT	CASSQGHPLDTIYF
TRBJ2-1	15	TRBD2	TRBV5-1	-	TGCGCCAGCAGTACCGGGACTAGCGGATACAATGAGCAGTTCTTC	CASSTGTSGYNEQFF
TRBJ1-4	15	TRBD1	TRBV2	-	TGTGCCAGCAGTGAAGGGGACAGGGTCAACGAAAAACTGTTTTTT	CASSEGDRVNEKLFF
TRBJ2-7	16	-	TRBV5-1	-	TGCGCCAGCAGCTTCAGGTCGCAGGGAACCTCCTACGAGCAGTACTTC	CASSFRSQGTSYEQYF
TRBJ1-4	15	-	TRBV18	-	TGTGCCAGCTCACTGGGCGTCCTAGGGGGTGAAAAACTGTTTTTT	CASSLGVLGGEKLFF
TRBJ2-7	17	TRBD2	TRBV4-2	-	TGTGCCAGCAGCCAAGCCCTAGCGGGAGGGGAAATCCACGAGCAGTACTTC	CASSQALAGGEIHEQYF
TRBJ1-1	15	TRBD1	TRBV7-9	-	TGTGCCAGCAGCTTAGGGGACAGGGGAGTGACTGAAGCTTTCTTT	CASSLGDRGVTEAFF
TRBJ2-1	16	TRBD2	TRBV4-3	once	TGCGCCAGCAGCCAGCGGGGTAATAGCGGGAGCGATGAGCAGTTCTTC	CASSQRGNSGSDEQFF
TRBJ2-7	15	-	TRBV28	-	TGTGCCAGCAGTTTTGTTGCCGGGGTAGGTAGCGAGCAGTACTTC	CASSFVAGVGSEQYF
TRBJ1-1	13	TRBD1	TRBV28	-	TGTGCCAGCAGTTCTAACAGGGGTGCCGAAGCTTTCTTT	CASSSNRGAEAFF
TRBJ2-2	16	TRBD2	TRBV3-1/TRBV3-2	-	TGTGCCAGCAGCCAAGAGGGGGGAGGGCCCGCCGGGGAGCTGTTTTTT	CASSQEGGGPAGELFF
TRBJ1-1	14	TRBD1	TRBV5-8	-	TGTGCCAGCAGCGCCGGGACAGTAGGAACTGAAGCTTTCTTT	CASSAGTVGTEAFF
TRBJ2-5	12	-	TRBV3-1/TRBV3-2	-	TGTGCCAGCAGCCAAGTGCGGGGGACCCAGTACTTC	CASSQVRGTQYF
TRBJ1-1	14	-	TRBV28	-	TGTGCCAGCAGCTTGCGGGACCGGATCACTGAAGCTTTCTTT	CASSLRDRITEAFF
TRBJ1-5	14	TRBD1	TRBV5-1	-	TGCGCCAGCAGCCTAGACAGGGTACGGCAGCCCCAGCATTTT	CASSLDRVRQPQHF
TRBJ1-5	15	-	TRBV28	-	TGTGCCAGCAGTTTAAGCAGACTTTTCAATCAGCCCCAGCATTTT	CASSLSRLFNQPQHF
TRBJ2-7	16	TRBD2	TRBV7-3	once	TGTGCCAGCAGCCCCCAGAGCGGGGCCATCTTTAGCGAGCAGTACTTC	CASSPQSGAIFSEQYF
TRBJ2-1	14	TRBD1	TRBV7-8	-	TGTGCCAGCAGCTTAGCGGGGACAGGGGGGGAGCAGTTCTTC	CASSLAGTGGEQFF
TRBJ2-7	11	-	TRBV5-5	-	TGTGCCAGCAGCCGCGTCGACGAGCAGTACTTC	CASSRVDEQYF
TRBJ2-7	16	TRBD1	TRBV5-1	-	TGCGCCAGCAGCTTGGATCGGGACAGGGCGCCCTACGAGCAGTACTTC	CASSLDRDRAPYEQYF
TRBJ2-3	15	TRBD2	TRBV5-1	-	TGCGCCAGCAGCTTGTCGGGAGGGTCCCCGGCTACGCAGTATTTT	CASSLSGGSPATQYF
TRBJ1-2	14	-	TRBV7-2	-	TGTGCCAGCAGCCCCGCTTATGTATACTCTGGCTACACCTTC	CASSPAYVYSGYTF
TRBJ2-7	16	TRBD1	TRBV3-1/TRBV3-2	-	TGTGCCAGCAGCCAAGATAGCGGACAGGGGGCCCGCGAGCAGTACTTC	CASSQDSGQGAREQYF
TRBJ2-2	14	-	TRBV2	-	TGTGCCAGCAGGGGACAAGGTCTCACCGGGGAGCTGTTTTTT	CASRGQGLTGELFF
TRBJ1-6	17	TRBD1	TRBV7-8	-	TGTGCCAGCAGCGGGGGGGACAGGGGGCTTAAGAATTCACCCCTCCACTTT	CASSGGDRGLKNSPLHF
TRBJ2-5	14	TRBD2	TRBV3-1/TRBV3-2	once	TGTGCCAGCAGATCTACTAGCGGGACGGAGACCCAGTACTTC	CASRSTSGTETQYF
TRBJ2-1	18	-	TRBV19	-	TGTGCCAGTAGTACCCCGGGTGGCCGGGGATTCTCCTACAATGAGCAGTTCTTC	CASSTPGGRGFSYNEQFF
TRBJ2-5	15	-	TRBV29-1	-	TGCAGCGTTGTCTTGCCGGGAGCCTACCAAGAGACCCAGTACTTC	CSVVLPGAYQETQYF
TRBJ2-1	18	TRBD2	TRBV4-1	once	TGCGCCAGCAGCCAATCCGGGACTAGCGGGAGATACGGGAATGAGCAGTTCTTC	CASSQSGTSGRYGNEQFF
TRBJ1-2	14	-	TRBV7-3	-	TGTGCCAGCAGCTTAGATTCAGGGAACTATGGCTACACCTTC	CASSLDSGNYGYTF
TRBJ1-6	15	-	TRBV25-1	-	TGTGCCAGCAGTGAATTCGGGGGGGTGATCTCACCCCTCCACTTT	CASSEFGGVISPLHF
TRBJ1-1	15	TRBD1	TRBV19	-	TGTGCCAGTAGTCCCCGGACAGGATTGAACACTGAAGCTTTCTTT	CASSPRTGLNTEAFF
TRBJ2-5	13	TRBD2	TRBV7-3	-	TGTGCCAGCAGCAGGGGAGGGGAGGAGACCCAGTACTTC	CASSRGGEETQYF
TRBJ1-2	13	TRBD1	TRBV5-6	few	TGTGCCAGCAGCCTTGACAGGGGCCATGGCTACACCTTC	CASSLDRGHGYTF
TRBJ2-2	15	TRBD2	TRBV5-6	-	TGTGCCAGCAACCTCCGGACTAGCGGGAGGGGGGAGCTGTTTTTT	CASNLRTSGRGELFF
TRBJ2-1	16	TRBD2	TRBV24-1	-	TGTGCCACCAGTGATAGCGGACTAGCGGGACGGAATGAGCAGTTCTTC	CATSDSGLAGRNEQFF
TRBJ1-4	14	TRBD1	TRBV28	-	TGTGCCAGCAGTACGGGACAGACTAATGAAAAACTGTTTTTT	CASSTGQTNEKLFF
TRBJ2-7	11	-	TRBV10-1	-	TGCGCCACAAACAGCTCCTACGAGCAGTACTTC	CATNSSYEQYF
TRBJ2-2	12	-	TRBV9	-	TGTGCCAGCAGCGTGAGAACCGGGGAGCTGTTTTTT	CASSVRTGELFF
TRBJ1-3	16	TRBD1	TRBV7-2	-	TGTGCCAGCAGCTTGGACAGGGGGCTTTCTGGAAACACCATATATTTT	CASSLDRGLSGNTIYF
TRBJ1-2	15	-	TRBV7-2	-	TGTGCCAGCAGCTTAGGGATAGCGGGGTTTTATGGCTACACCTTC	CASSLGIAGFYGYTF
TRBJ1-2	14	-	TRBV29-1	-	TGCAGCGTTGAAGAACAGGGAGGGGCCTATGGCTACACCTTC	CSVEEQGGAYGYTF
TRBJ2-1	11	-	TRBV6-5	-	TGTGCCAGCAGTCCCTCCGTAGAGCAGTTCTTC	CASSPSVEQFF
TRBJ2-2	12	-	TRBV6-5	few	TGTGCCAGCAGTTACCGCACCGGGGAGCTGTTTTTT	CASSYRTGELFF
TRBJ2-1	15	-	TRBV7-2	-	TGTGCCAGCAGCCGCGTCGTGGGAGAGAGCAATGAGCAGTTCTTC	CASSRVVGESNEQFF
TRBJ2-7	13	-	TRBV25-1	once	TGTGCCAGCAGTGTACAGGGAGCCAGCGAGCAGTACTTC	CASSVQGASEQYF
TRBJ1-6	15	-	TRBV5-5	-	TGTGCCAGCAGCCCCAGGGGCTACTATAATTCACCCCTCCACTTT	CASSPRGYYNSPLHF
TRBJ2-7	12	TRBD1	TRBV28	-	TGTGCCAGCAGTTTACAGGGGGTAGAGCAGTACTTC	CASSLQGVEQYF
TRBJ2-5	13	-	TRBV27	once	TGTGCCAGCAGTTTAACCCCCCGGGAGACCCAGTACTTC	CASSLTPRETQYF
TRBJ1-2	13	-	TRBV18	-	TGTGCCAGCTCACCAGAGACAGACTATGGCTACACCTTC	CASSPETDYGYTF
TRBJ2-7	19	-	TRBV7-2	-	TGTGCCAGCAGCTTAGTGGCAGATCTAGGTCCAACTCGTTCCTACGAGCAGTACTTC	CASSLVADLGPTRSYEQYF